The sequence of this T cell receptor beta chain was determined in a study of identical twins. The CDR3 covers 14 residues. Looked up from germline, CDR1 is MNHEY and CDR2 is SMNVEV (reference sequence). The ends were cut back, 10 bases at V and 2 bases at J, with 16 bases in the middle. One entry per CDR3 protein results from TCRdb running MiXCR on the 5' RACE reads. This table has 520,000 or so distinct CDR3 sequences, around 20% appearing once. The data were also submitted as part of a second study, on T cells expressing NK-cell markers.

The receptor comes from a woman aged 18-29 years in good health. J is TRBJ2-3 and V is TRBV27, with D possibly matching TRBD2 (6 bases). The material sequenced was CD4+ T cells sorted from blood. This chain's CDR3 is CATKRDFLTDTQYF. In nucleotides, the CDR3 is TGTGCCACAAAACGGGACTTCCTCACAGATACGCAGTATTTT.